These T cell receptor beta chains were read from a single sample in a study of neurological immune-mediated disorders. TCRdb re-called the 5' RACE reads with MiXCR, one entry per CDR3 protein. This table holds some 56,000 distinct CDR3 sequences, around 4% found once. The sequenced sample was PBMCs. Every receptor here comes from a man in his 60s with multiple sclerosis. CDR3s include the opening cysteine and the closing phenylalanine or tryptophan. Fields, in order: J gene, clone size, V gene, D gene, CDR3 protein, CDR3 DNA. D genes are given only for firm matches. Part of the rows lack a size; the others show once, few, many or a class for expanded clones.

TRBJ2-3 many TRBV20-1 TRBD2 CSAMGERGSPGTQYF TGCAGTGCTATGGGAGAGCGGGGGTCCCCGGGTACGCAGTATTTT
TRBJ1-4 many TRBV15 - CATSSGSDPREKLFF TGTGCCACCAGCAGTGGCTCCGATCCACGAGAAAAACTGTTTTTT
TRBJ2-3 many TRBV20-1 - CSASPHRDSWEDTQYF TGCAGTGCTTCCCCTCACAGGGACTCCTGGGAAGATACGCAGTATTTT
TRBJ1-1 many TRBV12-3/TRBV12-4 TRBD1 CASSLGTGVVEAFF TGTGCCAGCAGTTTGGGGACAGGGGTCGTGGAAGCTTTCTTT
TRBJ2-1 many TRBV20-1 - CSATETRGLGNEQFF TGCAGTGCTACAGAGACCCGGGGCCTGGGAAATGAGCAGTTCTTC
TRBJ2-3 many TRBV20-1 TRBD2 CSAGPLAASTDTQYF TGCAGTGCTGGACCCCTAGCGGCTAGCACAGATACGCAGTATTTT
TRBJ2-2 - TRBV20-1 - CSASFEVGGDGELFF TGCAGTGCTAGTTTTGAGGTCGGGGGAGACGGGGAGCTGTTTTTT
TRBJ2-1 - TRBV18 TRBD2 CASSSRLAGGSYNEQFF TGTGCCAGCTCATCTAGACTAGCGGGGGGATCCTACAATGAGCAGTTCTTC
TRBJ2-3 - TRBV6-6 TRBD2 CASRRGTRGDTQYF TGTGCCAGCCGCCGCGGGACTAGAGGAGATACGCAGTATTTT
TRBJ1-1 many TRBV5-1 - CASSLTGGRGVAFF TGCGCCAGCAGCTTGACGGGGGGCCGTGGTGTTGCTTTCTTT
TRBJ2-3 many TRBV20-1 TRBD2 CSARRLAGEPDTQYF TGCAGTGCCAGGCGTCTAGCGGGAGAGCCAGATACGCAGTATTTT
TRBJ2-6 many TRBV20-1 TRBD1 CSAKRGPSGANVLTF TGCAGTGCAAAGAGGGGGCCCTCTGGGGCCAACGTCCTGACTTTC
TRBJ2-1 many TRBV5-1 - CASSLASTGYSYNEQFF TGCGCCAGCAGCTTGGCCTCGACAGGCTACTCCTACAATGAGCAGTTCTTC
TRBJ1-1 many TRBV4-2 - CASSQYHGNTEAFF TGTGCCAGCAGCCAATATCATGGGAACACTGAAGCTTTCTTT
TRBJ1-4 many TRBV12-3/TRBV12-4 - CASRTAREGEKLFF TGTGCCAGCAGAACCGCCAGGGAGGGTGAAAAACTGTTTTTT
TRBJ2-7 few TRBV28 - CASTSGIRFKEQYF TGTGCCAGCACCTCCGGGATAAGGTTCAAAGAGCAGTACTTC
TRBJ1-1 few TRBV5-4 TRBD1 CASQTDRMNTEAFF TGTGCCAGCCAGACGGACAGGATGAACACTGAAGCTTTCTTT
TRBJ1-5 many TRBV20-1 - CSVSEVGAQPQHF TGCAGTGTGTCGGAAGTCGGCGCTCAGCCCCAGCATTTT
TRBJ2-1 few TRBV2 - CASSDSSAYNEQFF TGTGCCAGCAGTGATTCCAGCGCCTACAATGAGCAGTTCTTC
TRBJ2-7 many TRBV27 - CASSPGRQGPYEQYF TGTGCCAGCAGCCCCGGGAGACAGGGACCCTACGAGCAGTACTTC
TRBJ1-4 many TRBV6-1 - CASSERWVRATNEKLFF TGTGCCAGCAGTGAACGGTGGGTCAGGGCAACTAATGAAAAACTGTTTTTT
TRBJ2-7 many TRBV10-3 TRBD2 CAISDPIRSGTTYEQYF TGTGCCATCAGTGACCCAATCCGGAGCGGGACGACCTACGAGCAGTACTTC